Following are 20 T cell receptor beta chains from one sample sequenced in a study of blood T cell repertoires in COVID-19 (dated by TCRdb to 2019 to 2021). Library preparation used the immunoSEQ multiplex PCR assay. The table comes from immuneACCESS by way of TCRdb, which keeps in-frame sequences with V and J called. Part of the clones is missing from these tables; in studies checked, under half for an unresolved V gene and the rest for unknown reasons. This sample lists some 62,000 clones; around 79% were detected once. The ten most abundant clones make up 18% of the sample. Source material: peripheral blood. These receptors were collected from a man aged 55 to 70 with acute or convalescent COVID-19.

V is TRBV29-1 and J is TRBJ2-5; 8 bases are a match to TRBD1. The CDR3 sequence is 13 residues long. Germline assignment: CDR1 SQVTM and CDR2 ANQGSEA. Trimming at V came to 4 bases and at J to 5 bases, leaving 6 bases not matched to a gene. In DNA form, the CDR3 reads TGCAGCGTTGGGGGGACAGGAGGCGAGACCCAGTACTTC. This codes for CSVGGTGGETQYF.

The gene calls are TRBV27 and TRBJ2-1; TRBD2 agrees at 8 bases. The CDR3 loop spans 14 amino acids. The junction had 6 bases not matched to a gene; V was cut back by 7 bases and J by 4 bases. Germline V gene sequence: CDR1 MNHEY, CDR2 SMNVEV (reference sequence). This CDR3 reads CASTEGGGYNEQFF. DNA for the CDR3: TGTGCCAGCACTGAGGGCGGGGGGTACAATGAGCAGTTCTTC.

V usage is TRBV9 and J usage is TRBJ1-2; 7 nucleotides agree with TRBD1. Germline trimming cut 0 bases from V and 4 bases from J; bases unmatched to any gene: 9. CDR1 and CDR2 from the germline V gene are SGDLS and YYNGEE. The CDR3 has 16 residues. The CDR3 DNA is TGTGCCAGCAGCGTAGGGACAGGCCAAATAATCTATGGCTACACCTTC. Its translation is CASSVGTGQIIYGYTF.

The chain recombines TRBV5-1 with TRBJ2-2, with D maybe TRBD1 (5 bases). V dropped 0 bases and J dropped 4 bases, with 13 bases sitting between them. There are 16 residues in the CDR3. The germline gives CDR1 SGHRS, CDR2 YFSETQ. CDR3 in DNA: TGCGCCAGCAGCTTGGTGGACACGCGCTTCACCGGGGAGCTGTTTTTT. Translated, it gives CASSLVDTRFTGELFF.

The genes are TRBV2 and TRBJ1-2, with a possible D match to TRBD1 (6 bases). V lost 6 bases and J 4 bases, leaving 9 bases between the germline ends. Per the germline V gene, CDR1 is SNHLY and CDR2 is FYNNEI. The CDR3 has 12 residues. The CDR3 region has the DNA TGTGCCAGCAGGGACAGCCTCTATGGCTACACCTTC. It translates to CASRDSLYGYTF.

J is TRBJ2-7 and V is TRBV5-1; D perhaps matches TRBD2 (5 bases). Per the germline V gene, CDR1 is SGHRS and CDR2 is YFSETQ. Deletions cut 0 bases from V and 3 bases from J, with 13 bases between. The CDR3 has 15 residues. The CDR3 loop reads CASSLGRGQGYEQYF. CDR3 DNA: TGCGCCAGCAGCTTGGGGCGCGGGCAAGGCTACGAGCAGTACTTC.

This clone appeared a single time. The chain's CDR3 is CAISDSSYEQYF. The CDR3 DNA follows: TGTGCCATCAGTGACAGCTCCTACGAGCAGTACTTC. The V call is TRBV10-3, the J call TRBJ2-7, with D unclear. V lost 3 bases and J 0 bases, leaving 3 bases between the germline ends. CDR1 and CDR2 (germline): ENHRY, SYGVKD. The CDR3 sequence is 12 residues long.

This clone occurred once. V usage is TRBV28 and J usage is TRBJ1-5; 9 bases map to TRBD1. CDR1 and CDR2 (germline): MDHEN, SYDVKM. J gave up 7 bases and V 6 bases, and 4 bases lay outside the gene matches. The CDR3 spans 13 residues. CDR3 in DNA: TGTGCCAGCAGACAGGGGGCTGAACAGCCCCAGCATTTT. Protein product: CASRQGAEQPQHF.

The chain employs TRBV24-1 and TRBJ2-1, with 8 bases aligning to TRBD1. CDR1 KGHDR and CDR2 SFDVKD come from the germline V gene. The V segment lost 3 bases and the J segment 6 bases; nucleotides outside the gene matches: 9. The CDR3 is 16 amino acids. CDR3 protein: CATSDADRGSFNEQFF. The CDR3 nucleotides read TGTGCCACCAGTGATGCAGACAGGGGAAGTTTCAATGAGCAGTTCTTC.

The genes are TRBV11-2 and TRBJ2-7; 7 bases match TRBD1. V dropped 2 bases and J dropped 0; count of bases not matched to a gene: 7. CDR3 size: 16 residues. Germline V gene sequence: CDR1 SGHAT, CDR2 FQNNGV. The CDR3 DNA reads as TGTGCCAGCAGCTTAAAGACAGGGCTGAGCTCCTACGAGCAGTACTTC. Protein product: CASSLKTGLSSYEQYF.

The chain employs TRBV10-3 and TRBJ2-2, with 8 bases identical to TRBD2. The CDR3 has 16 amino acids. The germline V gene encodes CDR1 ENHRY and CDR2 SYGVKD. V gave up 0 bases and J gave up 5 bases; unmatched junction bases: 5. The CDR3 DNA is TGTGCCATCAGTGAGTCTCCGGGAGGGCGAACCGGGGAGCTGTTTTTT. Translated: CAISESPGGRTGELFF.

DNA for the CDR3: TGCGCCAGCAGCCAGGGGGGGATCTATGGCTACACCTTC. Translated: CASSQGGIYGYTF. The V gene is TRBV4-3, the J gene TRBJ1-2, with D maybe TRBD1 (5 bases). There are 13 residues in the CDR3. The germline V gene has CDR1 LGHNA and CDR2 YSLEER. Trimming left V 3 bases short and J 4 bases short, with 9 bases between.

V is TRBV27 and J is TRBJ1-5; D perhaps matches TRBD1 (6 bases). Germline values: CDR1 MNHEY, CDR2 SMNVEV (reference sequence). V lost 6 bases, J lost 0 bases, and 9 bases lay in between. CDR3 length: 14 amino acids. CDR3 in DNA: TGTGCCAGCAGCCACAGGGATAGCAATCAGCCCCAGCATTTT. Amino acids: CASSHRDSNQPQHF.

The CDR3 reads CAWSGGRANTEAFF. Written as DNA, the CDR3 is TGTGCCTGGAGTGGCGGTCGTGCGAACACTGAAGCTTTCTTT. This sequence joins TRBV30 and TRBJ1-1; D call uncertain. Germline lookup yields CDR1 GTSNPN and CDR2 SVGIG (reference sequence). V gave up 1 base and J gave up 1 base, with 10 bases separating them. CDR3 length: 14 amino acids.

This clone was counted only a few times. V is TRBV28 and J is TRBJ2-5; 8 nucleotides agree with TRBD1. Per the germline V gene, CDR1 is MDHEN and CDR2 is SYDVKM. The V segment lost 6 bases and the J segment 5 bases; nucleotides outside the gene matches: 11. The CDR3 extends over 15 amino acids. The CDR3 reads CASSQSGQGRETQYF. The DNA for the CDR3 is TGTGCCAGCAGCCAAAGCGGACAGGGCCGGGAGACCCAGTACTTC.

This clone was detected a few times. The chain carries TRBV15 and TRBJ1-4; 7 bases are shared with TRBD1. Trimming at V came to 0 bases and at J to 7 bases, leaving 8 bases not matched to a gene. The germline CDR1 and CDR2 sequences are LNHNV and YYDKDF (reference sequence). The length of the CDR3 is 16 residues. CDR3 region: CATSRDFTGVGEKLFF. The CDR3 DNA follows: TGTGCCACCAGCAGAGACTTTACAGGGGTCGGTGAAAAACTGTTTTTT.

V and J are TRBV6-5 and TRBJ2-7; TRBD1 matches at 7 bases. CDR1 is MNHEY and CDR2 is SVGAGI in the germline V gene. The CDR3 extends over 14 amino acids. V lost 0 bases to trimming and J lost 4 bases; unmatched junction nucleotides: 3. CDR3 in amino acids: CASSYSTGNYEQYF. In DNA, the CDR3 is TGTGCCAGCAGTTACTCGACAGGGAATTACGAGCAGTACTTC.

The chain links TRBV19 to TRBJ1-5; possibly TRBD1 for D (5 bases). Per the germline V gene, CDR1 is LNHDA and CDR2 is SQIVND (reference sequence). The length of the CDR3 is 16 residues. The V end lost 0 bases, the J end lost 3 bases, and 12 bases lay between the germline ends. CDR3 region: CASSIDLSGVNQPQHF. CDR3 DNA: TGTGCCAGTAGTATAGATCTATCGGGGGTCAATCAGCCCCAGCATTTT. Combining the CDR3 with reference TRBV19 and TRBJ1-5 gives the whole variable domain DGGITQSPKYLFRKEGQNVTLSCEQNLNHDAMYWYRQDPGQGLRLIYYSQIVNDFQKGDIAEGYSVSREKKESFPLTVTSAQKNPTAFYLCASSIDLSGVNQPQHFGDGTRLSIL.

This clone appeared a single time. Here the CDR3 DNA reads TGTGCCAGCAGCTTGGCCGCCTTTGGGACAGCCCAAGAGACCCAGTACTTC. Its protein is CASSLAAFGTAQETQYF. J is TRBJ2-5 and V is TRBV5-6; TRBD1 aligns across 7 bases. J was trimmed by 1 base and V by 0 bases; bases with no gene match: 9. CDR3 size: 17 residues. Germline loops: CDR1 SGHDT, CDR2 YYEEEE.

This sequence joins TRBV4-1 and TRBJ2-1, with 7 bases that match TRBD1. The J segment lost 6 bases and the V segment lost 2 bases, leaving 7 bases of the junction unmatched. Germline V gene lookup returns CDR1 MGHRA and CDR2 YSYEKL. This CDR3 has 15 amino acids. Written as DNA, the CDR3 is TGCGCCAGCAGCCAACCCACCCGGGACAGCAATGAGCAGTTCTTC. Its protein is CASSQPTRDSNEQFF.